The rows below give T cell receptor beta chains drawn from one sample of a study of cytomegalovirus exposure and HLA in healthy donors. Here immunoSEQ multiplex PCR was the method, and the copy in TCRdb shows in-frame clones only, minus some. The sample has around 200,000 clones, 86% seen once. Sequencing input: PBMCs. The source of these receptors is a woman in her thirties in good health and CMV-seronegative. The CDR3 runs from the conserved cysteine through the conserved F or W. A D gene is named only where the DNA matches it firmly. Part of the rows lack a size; the others show once, few, many or a class for expanded clones.

CDR3nt: TGTGCCAGCAGTGAAGAAGTGGGCCAGCCCCAGCATTTT; CDR3aa: CASSEEVGQPQHF; abundance: -; d_gene: -; v_gene: TRBV6-1; j_gene: TRBJ1-5
CDR3nt: TGTGCCAGCAGTGAACACGAGGGATCCTACAATGAGCAGTTCTTC; CDR3aa: CASSEHEGSYNEQFF; abundance: -; d_gene: -; v_gene: TRBV6-1; j_gene: TRBJ2-1
CDR3nt: TGTGCCAGCAGCTTAGGAGGGGAAGCTTTCTTT; CDR3aa: CASSLGGEAFF; abundance: -; d_gene: -; v_gene: TRBV7-9; j_gene: TRBJ1-1
CDR3nt: TGTGCCAGTACAGGTGGGGGGACTAGAACCTACAATGAGCAGTTCTTC; CDR3aa: CASTGGGTRTYNEQFF; abundance: -; d_gene: TRBD2; v_gene: TRBV19; j_gene: TRBJ2-1
CDR3nt: TGTGCCAGCAGCTGGGGGGCAGGGGGCTGTCGCAATCAGCCCCAGCATTTT; CDR3aa: CASSWGAGGCRNQPQHF; abundance: -; d_gene: TRBD1; v_gene: TRBV7-3; j_gene: TRBJ1-5
CDR3nt: TGTGCCAGCAGCTCCAGGGGGCCTTCCTACGAGCAGTACTTC; CDR3aa: CASSSRGPSYEQYF; abundance: few; d_gene: TRBD1; v_gene: TRBV7-9; j_gene: TRBJ2-7
CDR3nt: TGCAGCGCACAATGGGGAGGGGCGGTTTCGGCTGAAGCTTTCTTT; CDR3aa: CSAQWGGAVSAEAFF; abundance: -; d_gene: -; v_gene: TRBV29-1; j_gene: TRBJ1-1
CDR3nt: TGCGCCAGCAGCCCGACTAGCGTTTGGACAGATACGCAGTATTTT; CDR3aa: CASSPTSVWTDTQYF; abundance: -; d_gene: TRBD2; v_gene: TRBV5-1; j_gene: TRBJ2-3
CDR3nt: TGTGCCAGCAGCAAGACGCTGGCAGGTAAGCCTGAAGCTTTCTTT; CDR3aa: CASSKTLAGKPEAFF; abundance: once; d_gene: -; v_gene: TRBV11-2; j_gene: TRBJ1-1
CDR3nt: TGTGCCAGCAGTTTAGTCTCGAGGGACAACAATGAGCAGTTCTTC; CDR3aa: CASSLVSRDNNEQFF; abundance: -; d_gene: -; v_gene: TRBV28; j_gene: TRBJ2-1
CDR3nt: TGCGCCAGCAGCTTGGGGCGGAACAATGAGCAGTTCTTC; CDR3aa: CASSLGRNNEQFF; abundance: -; d_gene: -; v_gene: TRBV5-1; j_gene: TRBJ2-1
CDR3nt: TGTGCCAGCAGCCCGTCGGGGGGGGCCCGGAATGAGCAGTTCTTC; CDR3aa: CASSPSGGARNEQFF; abundance: -; d_gene: TRBD2; v_gene: TRBV28; j_gene: TRBJ2-1
CDR3nt: TGCAGCGTTGAATATGGGACTAGCGGGAGAGGGGAGCTGTTTTTT; CDR3aa: CSVEYGTSGRGELFF; abundance: -; d_gene: TRBD2; v_gene: TRBV29-1; j_gene: TRBJ2-2
CDR3nt: TGTGCCAGCAGTTACCCAGGAACCGGGGAGCTGTTTTTT; CDR3aa: CASSYPGTGELFF; abundance: -; d_gene: -; v_gene: TRBV6-5; j_gene: TRBJ2-2
CDR3nt: TGTGCCAGCAGCTTAGTGGTGGGAGTGGAGACCCAGTACTTC; CDR3aa: CASSLVVGVETQYF; abundance: -; d_gene: -; v_gene: TRBV7-9; j_gene: TRBJ2-5
CDR3nt: TGTGCCAGCAGTGAAGCGTGGAGGGGAGCCTACGAGCAGTACTTC; CDR3aa: CASSEAWRGAYEQYF; abundance: -; d_gene: -; v_gene: TRBV6-1; j_gene: TRBJ2-7
CDR3nt: TGTGCCAGCAGCTCTACCTCTAGCGGGCGTAGCTCCTACAATGAGCAGTTCTTC; CDR3aa: CASSSTSSGRSSYNEQFF; abundance: -; d_gene: TRBD2; v_gene: TRBV7-9; j_gene: TRBJ2-1